There are a few counts of the clone carrying this T cell receptor beta chain. The sample is drawn from a study of radiation and T cells in renal cell carcinoma. Indicated time point: baseline pretreatment blood. Treatment here: 15 Gy SBRT to primary tumor, nephrectomy 4 weeks later. Only in-frame clones appear in the TCRdb table, and some are missing; sequencing was by immunoSEQ multiplex PCR. This table holds about 150,000 clones, 88% found once. CDR3 length equals 12 residues. The ends were cut back, 1 base at V and 2 bases at J, with 3 bases in the middle. The germline CDR1 and CDR2 sequences are SGHDT and YYEEEE.

The clonotype was recovered from a woman in her seventies with renal cell carcinoma. The chain joins TRBV5-6 to TRBJ1-1; the D is unclear. This specimen was blood, taken from a patient whose treatment included radiotherapy and nephrectomy. In nucleotides, the CDR3 is TGTGCCAGCAGCTTGCCTAACACTGAAGCTTTCTTT. Encoded protein: CASSLPNTEAFF.